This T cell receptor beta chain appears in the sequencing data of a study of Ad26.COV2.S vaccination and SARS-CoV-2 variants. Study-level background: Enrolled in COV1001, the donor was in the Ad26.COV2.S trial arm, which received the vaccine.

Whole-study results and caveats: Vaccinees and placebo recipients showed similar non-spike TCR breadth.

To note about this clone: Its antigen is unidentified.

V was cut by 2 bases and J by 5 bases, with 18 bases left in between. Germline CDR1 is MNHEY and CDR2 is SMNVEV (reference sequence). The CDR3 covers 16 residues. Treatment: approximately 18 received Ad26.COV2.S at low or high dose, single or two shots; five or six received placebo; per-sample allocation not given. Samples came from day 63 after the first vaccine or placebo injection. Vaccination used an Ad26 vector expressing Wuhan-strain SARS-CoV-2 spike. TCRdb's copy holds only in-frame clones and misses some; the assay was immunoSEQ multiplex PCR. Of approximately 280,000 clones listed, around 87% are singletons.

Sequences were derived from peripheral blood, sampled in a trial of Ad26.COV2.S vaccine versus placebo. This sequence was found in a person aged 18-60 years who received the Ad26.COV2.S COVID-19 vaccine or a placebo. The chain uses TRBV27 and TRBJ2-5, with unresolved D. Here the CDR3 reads CASSLVAVDLRETQYF. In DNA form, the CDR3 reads TGTGCCAGCAGTTTAGTTGCAGTGGACCTGAGGGAGACCCAGTACTTC.